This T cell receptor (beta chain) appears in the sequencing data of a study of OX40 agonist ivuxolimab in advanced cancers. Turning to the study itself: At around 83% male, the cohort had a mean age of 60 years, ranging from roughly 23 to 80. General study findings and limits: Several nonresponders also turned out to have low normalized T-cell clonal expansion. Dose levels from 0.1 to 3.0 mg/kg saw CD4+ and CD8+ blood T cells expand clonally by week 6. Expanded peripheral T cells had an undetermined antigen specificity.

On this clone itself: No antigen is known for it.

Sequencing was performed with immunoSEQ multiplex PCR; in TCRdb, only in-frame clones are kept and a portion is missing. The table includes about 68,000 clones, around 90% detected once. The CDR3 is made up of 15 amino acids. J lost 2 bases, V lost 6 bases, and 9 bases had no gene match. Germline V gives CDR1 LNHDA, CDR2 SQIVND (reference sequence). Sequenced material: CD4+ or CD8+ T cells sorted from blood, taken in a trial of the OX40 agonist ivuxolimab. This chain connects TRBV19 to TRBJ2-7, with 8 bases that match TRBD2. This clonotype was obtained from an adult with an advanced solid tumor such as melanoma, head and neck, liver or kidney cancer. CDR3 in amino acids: CASSTGGDPAYEQYF. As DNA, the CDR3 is TGTGCCAGTAGCACGGGGGGGGATCCGGCCTACGAGCAGTACTTC.